Only one count was recorded for the clone carrying this TCR beta chain. Antigen unknown. Antigen-specific CD4+ T cell clonotypes were called by their expansion after viral peptide-pool culture in ViraFEST. Culture proceeded for 10 days, and CD4+ T cells were then isolated. Two-dose BNT162b2 or mRNA-1273 vaccination was given to participants. This sample is part of a study of vaccination effects on CD4 cells after COVID-19. V lost 5 bases and J lost 1, with 11 bases in between. The germline V gene has CDR1 KGHSH and CDR2 LQKENI. This CDR3 has 14 amino acids. The protocol was immunoSEQ multiplex PCR, while the TCRdb copy is restricted to in-frame clones and leaves out a portion. The sample shows approximately 65,000 clones, about 67% of them seen only once.

V gene TRBV18 combines with J gene TRBJ1-1, with D perhaps matching TRBD1 (5 bases). The sequencing used CD4+ T cells from PBMCs cultured with HCoV-229E spike peptides, collected after COVID-19 vaccination. The clonotype was recovered from a human donor who received a COVID-19 vaccine. CDR3 bases: TGTGCCAGCTCAGCGGACGGGACGAACACTGAAGCTTTCTTT. Translated, it gives CASSADGTNTEAFF.